This is a list of T cell receptor beta chains from one sample in a study of T cells in Graves' hyperthyroidism and ophthalmopathy. TCRdb re-called the multiplex PCR reads with MiXCR, one entry per CDR3 protein. The profile shows hundreds of thousands of distinct CDR3 sequences, 16% of them singletons. Sequenced material: blood. These receptors came from a woman aged 40 to 50 with Graves' ophthalmopathy. Each CDR3 is given with its conserved first and last residue. The D gene is left open where the match is weak. The size field is filled for only some rows; it gives once, few, many or a size class.

j_call v_call clone_size d_call cdr3_nt cdr3_aa
TRBJ2-3 TRBV11-2 many TRBD2 TGTGCCAGCAGCCCGTGGAAGCGGGGGGGTGGAGATACGCAGTATTTT CASSPWKRGGGDTQYF
TRBJ2-7 TRBV6-1 many NA TGTGCCAGCAGTAAGGTACAGGGTTTTGGCGAGCAGTACTTC CASSKVQGFGEQYF
TRBJ1-1 TRBV6-2/TRBV6-3 many NA TGTGCCAGCATTCCACGGGACCCTGGGACTGAAGCTTTCTTT CASIPRDPGTEAFF
TRBJ2-1 TRBV27 NA NA TGTGCCAGCAGTTCTTTAACCCACAGGGCAGGGGCTTACAATGAGCAGTTCTTC CASSSLTHRAGAYNEQFF
TRBJ1-5 TRBV5-1 many TRBD1 TGCGCCAGCAGCTTCGGTCGGGACAGGGTAAGAGGTATTCAGCCCCAGCATTTT CASSFGRDRVRGIQPQHF
TRBJ2-1 TRBV6-2/TRBV6-3 NA NA TGTGCCAGCAGTTACGGATTAGCGGAGCAGTTCTTC CASSYGLAEQFF
TRBJ2-3 TRBV30 NA NA TGTGCCTGGAGTGTTGGGGGGGCCCCAGATACGCAGTATTTT CAWSVGGAPDTQYF
TRBJ2-7 TRBV20-1 many TRBD1 TGCAGTGCTAGATCTACAGGGGGCTTCGAGCAGTACTTC CSARSTGGFEQYF
TRBJ1-1 TRBV29-1 NA NA TGCAGCGTTGATGAGGGAGATTGGTCGTCACACACTGAAGCTTTCTTT CSVDEGDWSSHTEAFF
TRBJ1-1 TRBV29-1 many NA TGCAGCGTTGTAGGCGTGAACACTGAAGCTTTCTTT CSVVGVNTEAFF
TRBJ2-3 TRBV12-3/TRBV12-4 few NA TGTGCCAGGACCGGGCCCCCTTGGACGGATACGCAGTATTTT CARTGPPWTDTQYF
TRBJ1-4 TRBV20-1 few TRBD1 TGCAGTGCTAGAGACCGGGACAGGGACGAAAAACTGTTTTTT CSARDRDRDEKLFF
TRBJ2-7 TRBV2 many NA TGTGCCAGCAGCTTAGGCAGTCATTCTCGCGGCGAGCAGTACTTC CASSLGSHSRGEQYF
TRBJ2-7 TRBV20-1 many TRBD1 TGCAGTGCTAGAGCGGGACAGGGGGAATCCCAAGGGCGCTACGAGCAGTACTTC CSARAGQGESQGRYEQYF
TRBJ2-7 TRBV18 few NA TGTGCCAGCTCACCACGCCGGGACAACTCCTACGAGCAGTACTTC CASSPRRDNSYEQYF
TRBJ2-3 TRBV7-9 NA NA TGTGCCAGCAGGGAAAGGCAGGGTAGCACAGATACGCAGTATTTT CASRERQGSTDTQYF
TRBJ1-1 TRBV20-1 many NA TGCAGTGCTAGAATGAACACTGAAGCTTTCTTT CSARMNTEAFF
TRBJ1-2 TRBV3-1 many NA TGTGCCAGCAGCCCGACGGGCAGGGTTGGCTACACCTTC CASSPTGRVGYTF
TRBJ2-3 TRBV6-6 many TRBD2 TGTGCCAGCAGTTACCATACGGCTAGCGGGAAACCAGATACGCAGTATTTT CASSYHTASGKPDTQYF